These T cell receptor beta chains were read from a single sample in a study of blood T cells in healthy people across ages. TCRdb re-analysed the 5' RACE reads in MiXCR, keeping a single row per CDR3 protein. The sample yields 1,100,000 or so distinct CDR3 sequences, over 35% seen once. Sequencing used blood. These receptors were taken from a woman aged 55-75 years in good health. The CDR3 runs from the conserved cysteine through the conserved F or W. Fields, in order: J gene, V gene, D gene, clone size, CDR3 DNA, CDR3 protein. D genes are given only for firm matches. Only part of the rows carry a size: once, few, many, or a class if the clone is expanded.

>TRBJ1-2|TRBV28|NA|few
TGTGCCAGCAGCAATATGTATGGCTACACCTTC
CASSNMYGYTF
>TRBJ2-3|TRBV21-1|NA|few
TGTGCCAGCATCCGAGCGGGAGGGCCCTCAGATACGCAGTATTTT
CASIRAGGPSDTQYF
>TRBJ2-1|TRBV20-1|NA|NA
TGCAGTGCCGAGGGTAGTGCTGGGAATGAGCAGTTCTTC
CSAEGSAGNEQFF
>TRBJ2-3|TRBV12-3/TRBV12-4|NA|once
TGTGCCAGCAGCCTTCGTCGCGGAGTCATAGATGCGCAGTATTTT
CASSLRRGVIDAQYF
>TRBJ2-1|TRBV12-5|NA|few
TGTGCTAGTGGTCCCTCCACTAGTTTCCCCTACAATGAGCAGTTCTTC
CASGPSTSFPYNEQFF
>TRBJ2-5|TRBV20-1|NA|NA
TGCAGTGCTAGGCGGGTCGGGGGCGTGGGAGAGACCCAGTACTTC
CSARRVGGVGETQYF
>TRBJ2-7|TRBV15|TRBD2|few
TGTGCCACCAGCCCGACTAGCCCCCACGAGCAGTACTTC
CATSPTSPHEQYF
>TRBJ2-4|TRBV6-2/TRBV6-3|TRBD2|few
TGTGCCAGCAGCACCGGGACTACGCCCAAAAACATTCAGTACTTC
CASSTGTTPKNIQYF
>TRBJ1-1|TRBV30|NA|NA
TGTGCCTGGAGTGTTGGCCCAAGCACTGAAGCTTTCTTT
CAWSVGPSTEAFF
>TRBJ2-7|TRBV9|TRBD2|few
TGTGCCAGCACCCTCGGAGGGGGAGGGTACCCGATAGCGGGAGGGCCTATCTACGAGCAGTACTTC
CASTLGGGGYPIAGGPIYEQYF
>TRBJ1-5|TRBV20-1|NA|NA
TGCAGTGCTACTACGGGGCAGCCCAAGCCCCAGCATTTT
CSATTGQPKPQHF
>TRBJ2-7|TRBV20-1|NA|NA
TGCAGTGCTGACTACGAGCAGTACTTC
CSADYEQYF
>TRBJ2-7|TRBV29-1|TRBD2|NA
TGCAGCGCCCGGGGAGCGGGAGGATCCTACGAGCAGTACTTC
CSARGAGGSYEQYF
>TRBJ2-3|TRBV2|NA|once
TGTGCCAGCAACCAGGACAGTCACACAGATACGCAGTATTTT
CASNQDSHTDTQYF
>TRBJ2-7|TRBV7-2|NA|NA
TGTGCCAGCAGCTTAGATTGGAGCGAGAGCTCCTACAATGAGCAGTACTTC
CASSLDWSESSYNEQYF
>TRBJ2-1|TRBV7-6|TRBD1|NA
TGTGCCAGCAGCGTCCGGACAGGGGATTTAATGATTCACAATGAGCAGTTCTTC
CASSVRTGDLMIHNEQFF
>TRBJ1-4|TRBV3-1|NA|few
TGTGCCAGCAGCCGTCAAACGACGGACATCCGTCGGGAAAAACTGTTTTTT
CASSRQTTDIRREKLFF
>TRBJ2-1|TRBV9|TRBD2|once
TGTGCCAGCAGCGTAGTAGCGGGAGGGCCCTCGATGTCCTACAATGAGCAGTTCTTC
CASSVVAGGPSMSYNEQFF
>TRBJ2-5|TRBV15|NA|NA
TGTGCCACCAGCAGAGATTTGGGTGGCAGGGGCCTACAAGAGACCCAGTACTTC
CATSRDLGGRGLQETQYF
>TRBJ2-7|TRBV27|TRBD2|NA
TGTGCCAGCGCGAATCGGGGGGATTCTGGCGAGCAGTACTTC
CASANRGDSGEQYF
>TRBJ2-5|TRBV6-1|NA|NA
TGTGCCAGCAGTCGGTTCAGGTTACAAGAGACCCAGTACTTC
CASSRFRLQETQYF
>TRBJ2-3|TRBV24-1|TRBD1|NA
TGTGCCACCAGTGATTATACAGGGGCGACAGATACGCAGTATTTT
CATSDYTGATDTQYF
>TRBJ2-7|TRBV20-1|NA|NA
TGCAGTGCTAGTCCTAGGAGCTCCTACGAGCGGTACTTC
CSASPRSSYERYF
>TRBJ2-6|TRBV7-2|NA|many
TGTGCCAGCAGCTTAGTGGGGGCGCGCGCTGGGGCCAACGTCCTGACTTTC
CASSLVGARAGANVLTF
>TRBJ2-1|TRBV7-9|TRBD2|many
TGTGCAGTGCAGACTAGCGGGGACAATGAGCAGTTCTTC
CAVQTSGDNEQFF
>TRBJ2-4|TRBV20-1|NA|few
TGCAGTGCTCCTCTAGCCAAAAACATTCAGTACTTC
CSAPLAKNIQYF